The 30 T cell receptor beta chains below come from one sample, sequenced in a study of T cells in Graves' hyperthyroidism and ophthalmopathy. RNA transcripts provided the source from which TCR beta CDR3 regions were amplified. The TCR CDR3 first-round RT-PCR relied on the HTBI primer set. MiXCR was run by TCRdb on the multiplex PCR reads, yielding one entry per CDR3 protein. The sample contains about 350,000 distinct CDR3 sequences, approximately 15% of which appear only once. Sequencing was performed on blood. The source is a woman under 40 with Graves' hyperthyroidism.

The chain carries TRBV7-3 and TRBJ2-1; 9 bases are shared with TRBD2. The CDR3 length is 16 residues. In germline, CDR1 is SGHTA, CDR2 FQGTGA. V was pared by 1 base and J by 7 bases, with 8 bases of the junction left unmatched. CDR3 sequence (DNA): TGTGCCAGCAGCTTAAGCGCGTCTAGCGGGAAGAATGAGCAGTTCTTC. Amino acids: CASSLSASSGKNEQFF.

This clonotype was observed a handful of times. The chain employs TRBV11-2 and TRBJ2-5; no clear D gene. V was clipped by 7 bases and J by 0 bases, with 3 bases between them. Germline V gene lookup returns CDR1 SGHAT and CDR2 FQNNGV. CDR3 length: 11 amino acids. The CDR3 bases are TGTGCCAGCACGAACCAAGAGACCCAGTACTTC. Amino acids: CASTNQETQYF.

This chain connects TRBV19 to TRBJ1-5; 8 nucleotides align to TRBD1. Trimming cost V 6 bases and J 7 bases; bases outside gene matches: 14. CDR1 is LNHDA and CDR2 is SQIVND in the germline V gene (reference sequence). CDR3 length: 16 amino acids. CDR3 nucleotide sequence: TGTGCCAGTAGCTCCATCGGCGCAGGGGGCAGGCAGCCCCAGCATTTT. Translation: CASSSIGAGGRQPQHF. The full variable domain, rest sourced from reference TRBV19 and TRBJ1-5, is DGGITQSPKYLFRKEGQNVTLSCEQNLNHDAMYWYRQDPGQGLRLIYYSQIVNDFQKGDIAEGYSVSREKKESFPLTVTSAQKNPTAFYLCASSSIGAGGRQPQHFGDGTRLSIL.

This clonotype was recorded at least ten times. The V and J genes are TRBV11-2 and TRBJ2-1, with TRBD2 matching 8 bases. The CDR3 extends over 14 amino acids. Trimming removed 1 base from V and 7 bases from J; junction bases left unmatched: 3. Germline V gene sequence: CDR1 SGHAT, CDR2 FQNNGV. CDR3: CASSLAGGPNEQFF. DNA for the CDR3: TGTGCCAGCAGCTTAGCGGGAGGGCCTAATGAGCAGTTCTTC. Full variable domain (outside the CDR3, taken from reference TRBV11-2 and TRBJ2-1): EAGVAQSPRYKIIEKRQSVAFWCNPISGHATLYWYQQILGQGPKLLIQFQNNGVVDDSQLPKDRFSAERLKGVDSTLKIQPAKLEDSAVYLCASSLAGGPNEQFFGPGTRLTVL.

This clonotype was observed a few times. CDR3 sequence reads: CASSQVNGIITNYGYTF. Here the CDR3 DNA reads TGTGCCAGCAGCCAAGTTAATGGGATTATCACTAACTATGGCTACACCTTC. The rearrangement uses TRBV14 and TRBJ1-2, with D hard to call. The CDR3 totals 17 residues. Per germline, CDR1 SGHDN and CDR2 FVKESK. Trimming took 1 base from V and 0 from J, leaving 15 bases between them.

This clonotype was counted at least ten times. The rearrangement links TRBV12-3 or TRBV12-4 to TRBJ1-5; 11 nucleotides line up with TRBD1. This CDR3 spans 19 amino acids. Trimming removed 2 bases from V and 2 bases from J; junction bases left unmatched: 11. CDR3 protein: CASSLLGTGGVSGNQPQHF. The CDR3 coding sequence is TGTGCCAGCAGTTTACTGGGGACAGGGGGTGTTTCGGGCAATCAGCCCCAGCATTTT.

This clonotype was seen repeatedly, ten times or more. This chain connects TRBV15 to TRBJ2-7; 10 nucleotides align to TRBD2. Germline CDR1 is LNHNV and CDR2 is YYDKDF (reference sequence). V gave up 1 base and J gave up 6 bases; unmatched junction bases: 9. The CDR3 is made up of 16 amino acids. The CDR3, as DNA: TGTGCCACCAGCAGAGTTAGGCTAGCGGGAGTTTCCGAGCAGTACTTC. As protein: CATSRVRLAGVSEQYF.

Worth noting for this clonotype: At one of its ends the junction is not consistent with the germline gene, which may arise from a read error. This chain links TRBV25-1 with TRBJ2-1, with 10 bases that match TRBD2. Germline CDR1 MGHDK, CDR2 SYGVNS. CDR3 length: 16 residues. CDR3 sequence (DNA): TGTGCCAGCAGCTCGAGCGGGAGGGCCCTCGGTGATGAGCGGTTCTTC. Translated, it gives CASSSSGRALGDERFF.

This clonotype has ten or more counts. CDR3 DNA sequence: TGTGCCAGCAGCCATTTAAAGGACAGACGAGCTTTCTTT. Protein sequence: CASSHLKDRRAFF. The rearrangement joins TRBV12-3 or TRBV12-4 to TRBJ1-1, with D perhaps matching TRBD1 (6 bases). The germline V and J ends were trimmed by 6 bases and 10 bases, with 18 bases remaining between them. This CDR3 has 13 amino acids.

J is TRBJ2-7 and V is TRBV10-3; 7 bases are shared with TRBD2. The CDR3 contains 13 residues. Looked up from germline, CDR1 is ENHRY and CDR2 is SYGVKD. J lost 5 bases, V lost 9 bases, and 10 bases had no gene match. The CDR3 sequence is CAIAQGLVDEQYF. The CDR3 DNA follows: TGTGCCATAGCCCAAGGACTAGTTGACGAGCAGTACTTC.

This clonotype was found many times. The chain links TRBV12-3 or TRBV12-4 to TRBJ2-1; D remains unclear. The CDR3 runs 16 residues. V was trimmed by 1 base and J by 7 bases, leaving 17 bases between them. The CDR3 is CASSLEGQRKVNEQFF. The DNA of the CDR3 is TGTGCCAGCAGTTTAGAAGGGCAGAGAAAGGTTAATGAGCAGTTCTTC.

Only a few counts were recorded for this clonotype. V is TRBV10-3 and J is TRBJ2-1, with D uncertain. This CDR3 has 11 residues. V lost 4 bases and J lost 8, with 6 bases in between. CDR1 and CDR2 (germline): ENHRY, SYGVKD. The CDR3 protein is CAISGLDEQFF. Written as DNA, the CDR3 is TGTGCCATCAGTGGACTGGATGAGCAGTTCTTC.

The genes are TRBV7-2 and TRBJ1-1; D unresolved. This CDR3 contains 13 residues. V was pared by 0 bases and J by 11 bases, with 13 bases between. Germline V CDR1 and CDR2: SGHTA, FQGNSA. CDR3 amino acids: CASSLAAGLEAFF. CDR3 sequence (DNA): TGTGCCAGCAGCTTAGCGGCGGGTCTGGAGGCTTTCTTT. Drawing the rest from reference TRBV7-2 and TRBJ1-1, the complete variable domain is GAGVSQSPSNKVTEKGKDVELRCDPISGHTALYWYRQSLGQGLEFLIYFQGNSAPDKSGLPSDRFSAERTGGSVSTLTIQRTQQEDSAVYLCASSLAAGLEAFFGQGTRLTVV.

This clonotype was picked up many times. The rearrangement uses TRBV11-2 and TRBJ2-5; 10 bases map to TRBD1. Trimming removed 5 bases from V and 5 bases from J; junction bases left unmatched: 8. Germline V gene lookup returns CDR1 SGHAT and CDR2 FQNNGV. The CDR3 totals 15 residues. DNA of the CDR3: TGTGCCAGCAGCCCAGACAGGGGGCGCCGGGAGACCCAGTACTTC. Protein sequence: CASSPDRGRRETQYF.

The chain employs TRBV29-1 and TRBJ2-7; the D is unclear. This CDR3 contains 14 residues. Trimming took off 7 bases at V and 0 bases at J, with 16 bases between the two ends. CDR1 is SQVTM, CDR2 ANQGSEA, per germline. The CDR3: CSDPDSRFSYEQYF. CDR3 nucleotide sequence: TGCAGCGACCCCGACTCCCGTTTCTCCTACGAGCAGTACTTC.

The CDR3 protein is CASSFWDGSFRRTIYF. The CDR3 DNA is TGTGCCAGCAGCTTTTGGGACGGTAGCTTTAGGAGGACCATATATTTT. The chain couples TRBV7-9 to TRBJ1-3; D might be TRBD1 (5 bases). The V and J ends lost 3 bases and 10 bases respectively, with 22 bases between them. Germline V CDR1 and CDR2: SEHNR, FQNEAQ (reference sequence). This CDR3 comprises 16 residues.

Many counts were recorded for this clonotype. The V gene is TRBV2, the J gene TRBJ2-2, with D perhaps matching TRBD1 or TRBD2 (5 bases each). The CDR3 has 13 amino acids. Trimming removed 8 bases from V and 7 bases from J, with 14 bases in between. Germline values: CDR1 SNHLY, CDR2 FYNNEI. CDR3 sequence reads: CASGRDVYGELFF. CDR3 DNA: TGTGCCAGCGGCAGGGACGTATACGGGGAGCTGTTTTTT.

At least ten counts were recorded for this clonotype. The V and J genes are TRBV7-2 and TRBJ2-7, with 15 bases matching TRBD2. The CDR3 length is 17 residues. CDR1 is SGHTA, CDR2 FQGNSA, per germline. Losses at the gene ends were 5 bases for V and 2 bases for J; bases not matched to a gene: 7. The CDR3 loop reads CASSLGLAGGLPYEQYF. CDR3 bases: TGTGCCAGCAGCCTGGGACTAGCGGGAGGTCTTCCCTACGAGCAGTACTTC.

This clonotype has a handful of counts. This sequence joins TRBV20-1 and TRBJ2-3; D not resolved. V lost 0 bases, J lost 2 bases, and 9 bases lay in between. The CDR3 contains 14 residues. Germline CDR1 is DFQATT and CDR2 is SNEGSKA (reference sequence). In DNA form, the CDR3 reads TGCAGTGCTAGAGACCTCCGGACCACAGATACGCAGTATTTT. Its translation: CSARDLRTTDTQYF.

This clonotype was seen a handful of times. The V and J genes are TRBV5-1 and TRBJ2-1; 7 bases line up with TRBD2. The CDR3 runs to 16 residues. CDR1 is SGHRS, CDR2 YFSETQ, per germline. Trimming cost V 3 bases and J 1 base; bases outside gene matches: 7. CDR3 region: CASSWAAGPSYNEQFF. CDR3 nucleotides: TGCGCCAGCAGCTGGGCAGCGGGACCGTCCTACAATGAGCAGTTCTTC. Full variable domain (remainder filled in from reference TRBV5-1 and TRBJ2-1): KAGVTQTPRYLIKTRGQQVTLSCSPISGHRSVSWYQQTPGQGLQFLFEYFSETQRNKGNFPGRFSGRQFSNSRSEMNVSTLELGDSALYLCASSWAAGPSYNEQFFGPGTRLTVL.

This clonotype was counted between two and nine times. The V and J genes are TRBV4-3 and TRBJ1-1, with TRBD1 identical over 9 bases. V shed 4 bases and J 4 bases; nucleotides not matched to a gene: 7. This CDR3 has 15 residues. Germline V gene data show CDR1 as LGHNA and CDR2 as YSLEER. CDR3 in amino acids: CASSRSGTGLTEAFF. The DNA of the CDR3 is TGCGCCAGCAGCCGATCCGGGACAGGGCTCACTGAAGCTTTCTTT.

The V and J genes are TRBV19 and TRBJ2-3; D not resolved. V lost 3 bases to trimming and J lost 3 bases, with 10 bases between them. Germline-derived CDR1 and CDR2 are LNHDA and SQIVND (reference sequence). This CDR3 has 14 residues. The CDR3 region has the DNA TGTGCCAGTAGTATTCGGGTGTCGACAGATACGCAGTATTTT. Amino acid sequence: CASSIRVSTDTQYF.

This clonotype was counted ten times or more. The chain uses TRBV29-1 and TRBJ1-2; D ambiguous. Germline CDR1 reads SQVTM; CDR2 reads ANQGSEA. The CDR3 contains 12 residues. V was shortened by 5 bases and J by 8 bases, with 15 bases between the two germline ends. The CDR3 spells CSVSASEGGYTF. CDR3 coding DNA: TGCAGCGTTTCCGCTTCGGAGGGAGGCTACACCTTC. The full variable domain, rest sourced from reference TRBV29-1 and TRBJ1-2, is SAVISQKPSRDICQRGTSLTIQCQVDSQVTMMFWYRQQPGQSLTLIATANQGSEATYESGFVIDKFPISRPNLTFSTLTVSNMSPEDSSIYLCSVSASEGGYTFGSGTRLTVV.

This clonotype was seen ten or more times. This chain connects TRBV2 to TRBJ2-5; 9 positions agree with TRBD1. With V trimmed by 9 bases and J by 5 bases, 7 bases remained unmatched. This CDR3 comprises 13 residues. Germline CDR1 SNHLY, CDR2 FYNNEI. In DNA form, the CDR3 reads TGTGCCAGTAAAGGGACAGGGTCCGAGACCCAGTACTTC. It encodes CASKGTGSETQYF.

The V call is TRBV30, the J call TRBJ1-5; D unresolved. Germline V gene lookup returns CDR1 GTSNPN and CDR2 SVGIG (reference sequence). With 6 bases removed from V and 3 bases from J, the gap between germline ends came to 18 bases. The CDR3 contains 15 residues. This chain's CDR3 is CACTPGGFDNQPQHF. CDR3 in DNA: TGTGCCTGTACCCCTGGAGGGTTTGACAATCAGCCCCAGCATTTT.

This clonotype was seen many times. V is TRBV28 and J is TRBJ2-7, with 9 bases identical to TRBD1. This CDR3 spans 16 amino acids. Germline V gene sequence: CDR1 MDHEN, CDR2 SYDVKM. Trimming cost V 3 bases and J 2 bases; bases outside gene matches: 8. The CDR3 protein is CASSLAPGQGPYEQYF. As DNA, the CDR3 is TGTGCCAGCAGTTTGGCGCCGGGACAGGGTCCCTACGAGCAGTACTTC. Variable domain in full (rest from reference TRBV28 and TRBJ2-7): DVKVTQSSRYLVKRTGEKVFLECVQDMDHENMFWYRQDPGLGLRLIYFSYDVKMKEKGDIPEGYSVSREKKERFSLILESASTNQTSMYLCASSLAPGQGPYEQYFGPGTRLTVT.

The chain is built from TRBV12-3 or TRBV12-4 and TRBJ2-5, with 10 bases fitting TRBD2. Trimming at V came to 3 bases and at J to 4 bases, leaving 2 bases not matched to a gene. The CDR3 length is 14 residues. The CDR3 DNA is TGTGCCAGCAGTTTCGTAGCGGGAGGAGAGACCCAGTACTTC. Its translation is CASSFVAGGETQYF.

The CDR3 region has the DNA TGTGCCAGCAGCCCTTCACTAGCGGAGTTCTACGAGCAGTACTTC. This sequence encodes CASSPSLAEFYEQYF. J is TRBJ2-7 and V is TRBV7-2, with TRBD2 matching over 8 bases. Unmatched junction bases numbered 9, after V lost 5 bases and J lost 3 bases. Germline lookup yields CDR1 SGHTA and CDR2 FQGNSA. This CDR3 spans 15 amino acids.

V is TRBV28 and J is TRBJ2-7; 7 bases align to TRBD1. V dropped 1 base and J dropped 3; count of bases not matched to a gene: 6. CDR1 is MDHEN, CDR2 SYDVKM, per germline. There are 15 residues in the CDR3. CDR3 sequence: CASSLFAGGNYEQYF. DNA for the CDR3: TGTGCCAGCAGTTTATTTGCAGGGGGAAACTACGAGCAGTACTTC.

This clonotype was recorded at least ten times. This chain connects TRBV6-1 to TRBJ2-5; maybe TRBD2 (6 bases). This CDR3 contains 14 residues. V was pared by 7 bases and J by 2 bases, with 14 bases between. The V gene's germline CDR1 is MNHNS and CDR2 SASEGT. This CDR3 reads CASNQSGLQETQYF. The CDR3 DNA is TGTGCCAGCAACCAGAGCGGGCTACAAGAGACCCAGTACTTC.